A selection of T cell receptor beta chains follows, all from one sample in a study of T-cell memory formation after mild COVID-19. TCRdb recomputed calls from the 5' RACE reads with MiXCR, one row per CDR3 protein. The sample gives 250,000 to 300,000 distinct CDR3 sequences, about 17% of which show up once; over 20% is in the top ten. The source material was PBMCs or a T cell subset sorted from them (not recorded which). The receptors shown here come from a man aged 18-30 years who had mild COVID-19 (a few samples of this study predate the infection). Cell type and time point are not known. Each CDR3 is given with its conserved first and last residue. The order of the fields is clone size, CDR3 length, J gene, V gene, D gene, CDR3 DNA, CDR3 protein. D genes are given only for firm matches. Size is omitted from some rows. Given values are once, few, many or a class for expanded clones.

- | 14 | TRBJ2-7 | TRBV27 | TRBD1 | TGTGCCAGCAGGCGGACAGGGGGGAGCTACGAGCAGTACTTC | CASRRTGGSYEQYF
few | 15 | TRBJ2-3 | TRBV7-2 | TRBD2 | TGTGCCAGCAGCACCGGGGGGGGAAGCACAGATACGCAGTATTTT | CASSTGGGSTDTQYF
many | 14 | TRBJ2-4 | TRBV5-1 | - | TGCGCCAGCAGCGAACGAGCCCAATTCAACATTCAGTACTTC | CASSERAQFNIQYF
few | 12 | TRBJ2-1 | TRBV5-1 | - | TGCGCCAGCAGCTTGTTAGATTTCGAGCAGTTCTTC | CASSLLDFEQFF
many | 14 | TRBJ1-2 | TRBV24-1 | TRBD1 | TGTGCCACCAGTGATCGGGACAGGGCCTATGGCTACACCTTC | CATSDRDRAYGYTF
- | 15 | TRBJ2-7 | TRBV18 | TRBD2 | TGTGCCAGCTCACCTAGCGGGGGGCTTTCCTACGAGCAGTACTTC | CASSPSGGLSYEQYF
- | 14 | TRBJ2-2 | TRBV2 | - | TGTGCCAGCAGTGAGTGGACAGAGACCGGGGAGCTGTTTTTT | CASSEWTETGELFF
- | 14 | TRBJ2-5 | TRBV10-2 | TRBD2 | TGCGCCAGCAGACTAGCGGGGGGGCAAGAGACCCAGTACTTC | CASRLAGGQETQYF
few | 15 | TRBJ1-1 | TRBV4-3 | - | TGCGCCAGCAGCCAAGAAGTTAGGGGGAACACTGAAGCTTTCTTT | CASSQEVRGNTEAFF
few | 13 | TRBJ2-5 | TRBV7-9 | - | TGTGCCAGCAGCTCGGACGGTCCGGAGACCCAGTACTTC | CASSSDGPETQYF
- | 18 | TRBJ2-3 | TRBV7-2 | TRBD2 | TGTGCCAGCAGCCACCGCCGGGGACTAGCGGGAACCACAGATACGCAGTATTTT | CASSHRRGLAGTTDTQYF
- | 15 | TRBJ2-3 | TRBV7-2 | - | TGTGCCAGCAGCTTAGCGGGATGGCGGGTAGATACGCAGTATTTT | CASSLAGWRVDTQYF
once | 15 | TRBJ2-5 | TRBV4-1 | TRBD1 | TGCGCCAGCAGCCCTATAACGCAGGGGGAAGAGACCCAGTACTTC | CASSPITQGEETQYF
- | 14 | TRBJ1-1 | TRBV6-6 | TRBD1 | TGTGCCAGCATTCTGGACAGGTGGAACACTGAAGCTTTCTTT | CASILDRWNTEAFF
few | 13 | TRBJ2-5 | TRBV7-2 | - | TGTGCCAGCAGCCCCAGGGTTTTGGAGACCCAGTACTTC | CASSPRVLETQYF
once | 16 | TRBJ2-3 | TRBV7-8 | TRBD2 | TGTGCCAGCAGCTCCTTTAGCGGGGGGGACACAGATACGCAGTATTTT | CASSSFSGGDTDTQYF
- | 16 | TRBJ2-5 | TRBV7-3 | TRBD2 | TGTGCCAGCAGCCCGGGACTAGCGAGGTACCAAGAGACCCAGTACTTC | CASSPGLARYQETQYF
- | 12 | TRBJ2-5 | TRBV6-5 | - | TGTGCCAGGCCCAAGGTCCAAGAGACCCAGTACTTC | CARPKVQETQYF
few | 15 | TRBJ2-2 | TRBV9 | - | TGTGCCAGCAGCGTAGATGCTAGCCGGGCCGGGGAGCTGTTTTTT | CASSVDASRAGELFF
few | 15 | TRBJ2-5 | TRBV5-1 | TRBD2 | TGCGCCAGCAGCCATGGACTAGCGGTAAAAGAGACCCAGTACTTC | CASSHGLAVKETQYF
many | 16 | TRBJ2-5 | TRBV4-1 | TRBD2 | TGCGCCAGCAGCCTGAGGACTAGCGGGGGTCAAGAGACCCAGTACTTC | CASSLRTSGGQETQYF
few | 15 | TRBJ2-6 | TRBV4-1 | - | TGCGCCAGCAGCCCCGTCTCGGCTGGGGCCAACGTCCTGACTTTC | CASSPVSAGANVLTF
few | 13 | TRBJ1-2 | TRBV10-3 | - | TGTGCCATCACCTCCGGACAGAGCTATGGCTACACCTTC | CAITSGQSYGYTF
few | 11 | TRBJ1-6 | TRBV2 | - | TGTGCCAGCATAGGGAATTCACCCCTCCACTTT | CASIGNSPLHF
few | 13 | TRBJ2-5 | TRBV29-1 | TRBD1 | TGCAGCGTTGAATGGACAGGGTGGGAGACCCAGTACTTC | CSVEWTGWETQYF
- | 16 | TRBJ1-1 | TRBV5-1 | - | TGCGCCAGCAGCTTGGCCGGAGGGGTAGGGGGGACTGAAGCTTTCTTT | CASSLAGGVGGTEAFF
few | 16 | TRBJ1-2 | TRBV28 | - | TGTGCCAGCAGTTTAGGCAGCGCACCAGCTAACTATGGCTACACCTTC | CASSLGSAPANYGYTF
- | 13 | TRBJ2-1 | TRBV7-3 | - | TGTGCCAGCAGCTCCAAATCCATCGAGGAGCAGTTCTTC | CASSSKSIEEQFF
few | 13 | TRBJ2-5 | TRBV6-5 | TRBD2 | TGTGCCAGCAGTTACGAGCGGGGGGCGGTCCAGTACTTC | CASSYERGAVQYF
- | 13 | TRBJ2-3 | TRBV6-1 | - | TGTGCCAGCAGTGCCCTGACAGCAGATACGCAGTATTTT | CASSALTADTQYF